Each of the 10 T cell receptor beta chains below was sequenced from the same sample in a study of cytomegalovirus exposure and HLA in healthy donors. In the PCR, 60 Vbeta and 13 Jbeta primers were used. Some clones are missing from TCRdb's copy, which holds only in-frame ones; the method was immunoSEQ multiplex PCR. The data hold around 200,000 clones, with over 65% observed a single time. The sample comprised PBMCs. The receptor source for this set is a woman aged 55-70 years in good health and CMV-seropositive.

The gene calls are TRBV18 and TRBJ2-3; TRBD2 aligns across 7 bases. CDR1 KGHSH and CDR2 LQKENI come from the germline V gene. The ends lost 2 bases at V and 0 bases at J; junction bases unmatched: 5. The CDR3 loop spans 16 amino acids. CDR3 residues: CASSPWREGSTDTQYF. As DNA, the CDR3 is TGTGCCAGCTCACCATGGAGGGAGGGCAGCACAGATACGCAGTATTTT.

The gene calls are TRBV9 and TRBJ2-2, with TRBD1 as a possible D gene (6 bases). This CDR3 contains 14 residues. Per the germline V gene, CDR1 is SGDLS and CDR2 is YYNGEE. The V end was cut by 0 bases, the J end by 6 bases, with 9 bases between. The CDR3 reads CASSVGGGAGELFF. CDR3 DNA: TGTGCCAGCAGCGTAGGTGGGGGCGCCGGGGAGCTGTTTTTT.

CDR3 region: CASTNRGDYNEQFF. In DNA form, the CDR3 reads TGTGCCAGCACCAATAGGGGTGACTACAATGAGCAGTTCTTC. The chain employs TRBV6-6 and TRBJ2-1, with a possible D match to TRBD1 (5 bases). CDR1 MNHNY and CDR2 SVGAGI come from the germline V gene (reference sequence). The CDR3 runs to 14 residues. V shed 7 bases and J shed 3 bases, with 13 bases lying between them.

The J gene is TRBJ1-1, the V gene TRBV6-5; D is unresolved. V lost 7 bases, J lost 0 bases, and 9 bases lay in between. The length of the CDR3 is 13 residues. CDR1 and CDR2 (germline): MNHEY, SVGAGI. This CDR3 is CASIPYMNTEAFF. CDR3 DNA: TGTGCCAGCATCCCGTACATGAACACTGAAGCTTTCTTT.

The rearrangement uses TRBV5-8 and TRBJ2-5, with 11 bases lining up with TRBD1. The V segment lost 4 bases and the J segment 5 bases; nucleotides outside the gene matches: 7. Germline CDR1 is SGHTS and CDR2 is YDEGEE. The CDR3 runs to 15 residues. CDR3 nucleotides: TGTGCCAGCAGCCTCGGACAGGGGGCGGTGGAGACCCAGTACTTC. This sequence encodes CASSLGQGAVETQYF.

The count of this clone is one. This chain joins TRBV7-9 and TRBJ1-1; D unresolved. The CDR3 spans 14 residues. Germline assignment: CDR1 SEHNR and CDR2 FQNEAQ (reference sequence). Between the trimmed V and J ends, which lost 5 bases and 9 bases, there was a span of 19 bases. The CDR3 DNA is TGTGCCAGCAGCCCTGGTGAGTCAGGTACCAAAGCTTTCTTT. It translates to CASSPGESGTKAFF.

CDR3: CASSEFETIPRYNEQFF. Written as DNA, the CDR3 is TGTGCCAGCAGTGAATTTGAGACTATTCCCCGATACAATGAGCAGTTCTTC. V and J are TRBV6-1 and TRBJ2-1; D may be TRBD2 (5 bases). Germline CDR1 is MNHNS and CDR2 is SASEGT. The CDR3 spans 17 residues. Trimming removed 2 bases at V and 4 bases at J, with 18 bases between.

Turning to this clone: Other DNA variants within this sample encode the same CDR3. The chain uses TRBV28 and TRBJ1-2; the D is unclear. The CDR3 covers 13 residues. V was cut by 5 bases and J by 3 bases, with 10 bases left in between. The germline CDR1 and CDR2 sequences are MDHEN and SYDVKM. The CDR3 loop reads CASSSGVDYGYTF. The CDR3 nucleotides read TGTGCCAGCAGTAGCGGGGTGGACTATGGCTACACCTTC.

The chain is built from TRBV7-2 and TRBJ1-5; weak D call: TRBD1 (5 bases). The CDR3 contains 15 residues. CDR1 and CDR2 from the germline V gene are SGHTA and FQGNSA. V was clipped by 4 bases and J by 7 bases, with 17 bases between them. Here the CDR3 reads CASSSRRGDFQPQHF. The CDR3 DNA reads as TGTGCCAGCAGCTCCCGGCGGGGGGATTTCCAGCCCCAGCATTTT. Full variable domain (remainder filled in from reference TRBV7-2 and TRBJ1-5): GAGVSQSPSNKVTEKGKDVELRCDPISGHTALYWYRQSLGQGLEFLIYFQGNSAPDKSGLPSDRFSAERTGGSVSTLTIQRTQQEDSAVYLCASSSRRGDFQPQHFGDGTRLSIL.

The genes are TRBV5-1 and TRBJ2-6; 10 bases are a match to TRBD1. CDR1 is SGHRS, CDR2 YFSETQ, per germline. The V gene end was trimmed by 0 bases and the J gene end by 0 bases; junction bases not matched to a gene: 0. CDR3 length: 17 amino acids. CDR3 in amino acids: CASSLGTGGSGANVLTF. For the CDR3, the DNA is TGCGCCAGCAGCTTGGGGACAGGGGGCTCTGGGGCCAACGTCCTGACTTTC.